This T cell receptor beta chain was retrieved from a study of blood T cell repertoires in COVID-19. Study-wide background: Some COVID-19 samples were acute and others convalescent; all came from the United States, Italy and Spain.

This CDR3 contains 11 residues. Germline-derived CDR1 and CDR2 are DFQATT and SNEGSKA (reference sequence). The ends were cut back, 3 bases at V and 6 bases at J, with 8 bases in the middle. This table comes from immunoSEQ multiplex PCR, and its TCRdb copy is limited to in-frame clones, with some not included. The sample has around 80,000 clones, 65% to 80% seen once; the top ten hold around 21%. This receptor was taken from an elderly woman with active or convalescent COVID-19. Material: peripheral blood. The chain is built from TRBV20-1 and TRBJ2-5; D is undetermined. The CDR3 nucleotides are TGCAGTGCTAGTTTTACACAGACCCAGTACTTC. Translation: CSASFTQTQYF.